A selection of T cell receptor beta chains follows, all from one sample in a study of blood T cell repertoires in COVID-19. Sequenced by immunoSEQ multiplex PCR; TCRdb stores in-frame clones only, minus some. The table lists 120,000 to 150,000 clones, around nine tenths of them singletons, with about 2.1% in the top ten. The sequenced material came from peripheral blood. All receptors come from a human donor in a cohort sampled during active COVID-19. Both conserved end residues are part of each CDR3. A D gene is named only where the DNA matches it firmly.

CDR3,DNA,V,J,D
CSASPAADRSGTQYF,TGCAGTGCTAGTCCAGCGGCTGACCGTTCGGGGACCCAGTACTTC,TRBV20-1,TRBJ2-5,-
CASSYSPPGGIYNEQFF,TGTGCCAGCAGTTACTCCCCCCCGGGCGGGATTTACAATGAGCAGTTCTTC,TRBV6-2/TRBV6-3,TRBJ2-1,-
CAISGQGSYEQYF,TGTGCCATCAGCGGACAGGGGTCCTACGAGCAGTACTTC,TRBV10-3,TRBJ2-7,TRBD1
CASSSGRGRSEAMNTEAFF,TGTGCCAGCAGTTCGGGCAGGGGGCGAAGTGAAGCAATGAACACTGAAGCTTTCTTT,TRBV27,TRBJ1-1,TRBD1
CASRLAGAYEQFF,TGCGCCAGTAGACTAGCGGGGGCATATGAGCAGTTCTTC,TRBV5-1,TRBJ2-1,TRBD2
CASRPRIAENNEQFF,TGTGCCAGCAGGCCCCGTATAGCGGAGAACAATGAGCAGTTCTTC,TRBV5-5,TRBJ2-1,-
CASSRTSGSVYNEQFF,TGTGCCAGTAGTCGGACTAGCGGGAGTGTCTACAATGAGCAGTTCTTC,TRBV19,TRBJ2-1,TRBD2
CASSLRGQVPDTQYF,TGTGCCAGCAGCTTACGTGGACAGGTACCAGATACGCAGTATTTT,TRBV7-2,TRBJ2-3,TRBD1
CASSPTGTGNLGYGYTF,TGCGCCAGCAGCCCCACGGGGACAGGGAATCTTGGCTATGGCTACACCTTC,TRBV4-3,TRBJ1-2,TRBD1
CASSDSSDTQYF,TGCGCCAGCAGTGACTCGTCCGATACGCAGTATTTT,TRBV10-2,TRBJ2-3,-
CASSPAGNTEAFF,TGTGCCAGCAGCCCCGCGGGGAACACTGAAGCTTTCTTT,TRBV3-1/TRBV3-2,TRBJ1-1,-
CASSYSLTGKDNSPLHF,TGTGCCAGCAGTTACTCCTTGACAGGGAAGGATAATTCACCCCTCCACTTT,TRBV6-8,TRBJ1-6,TRBD1
CASRRGGAQYF,TGTGCCAGCAGGAGAGGAGGTGCGCAGTATTTT,TRBV2,TRBJ2-3,-
CASSVGGGSGTDTQYF,TGTGCCAGCAGCGTAGGTGGCGGGAGTGGCACAGATACGCAGTATTTT,TRBV9,TRBJ2-3,TRBD2